This record looks at one T cell receptor (beta chain) sequence and its context. Germline CDR1 MNHNS, CDR2 SASEGT. The CDR3 totals 17 residues. The V and J ends lost 3 bases and 5 bases, in that order; junction bases with no gene match: 11. This sample was included in a study of blood T cell repertoires in COVID-19. As for the study in general: COVID-19 samples from acute and convalescent phases originated in the United States, Italy and Spain. The analysed material was cDNA or gDNA that came from T cells, B-cell-depleted T cells, or PBMCs.

The age range of participants was about 18 to 95 years, with residence in approximately 25 US areas. As originally analysed: Counts of nucleated cells, estimated from reference gene primer amplification, were obtained. Only in-frame clones appear in the TCRdb table, and some are missing; sequencing was by immunoSEQ multiplex PCR. V and J calls and clone size are copied from that table; D and trimming were computed from the DNA. The sample gives a few hundred thousand clones, about nine tenths of which show up once; 1.2% is in the top ten. The chain joins TRBV6-1 to TRBJ2-7, with TRBD1 matching over 12 bases. The source is a human donor in a cohort exposed to, infected with or recovered from COVID-19 (not recorded which). The donor label of this sample is uncertain. Sequencing was carried out using PBMCs or T cells enriched from blood (not recorded which). Here the CDR3 reads CASSDPSGTGGVNEQYF. The CDR3 nucleotides are TGTGCCAGCAGTGACCCCTCCGGGACAGGGGGCGTGAACGAGCAGTACTTC.